This T cell receptor beta chain was identified in a study of Graves' ophthalmopathy and Graves' hyperthyroidism. The study, taken as a whole, reports: The study's model predicted ophthalmopathy progression at roughly 69% sensitivity and 72% to 75% specificity.

This clonotype was counted many times. Its antigen is unknown. TCR beta CDR3 amplification used RNA transcripts. An initial RT-PCR round employing HTBI primers preceded a second-round multiplex PCR. TCRdb called the multiplex PCR reads again in MiXCR, with one record for every CDR3 protein. This sample has some 520,000 distinct CDR3 sequences, with around 15% found just once. Germline loops: CDR1 MDHEN, CDR2 SYDVKM. V was shortened by 7 bases and J by 5 bases, with 14 bases between the two germline ends. The CDR3 covers 13 residues. The chain recombines TRBV28 with TRBJ1-2, with D perhaps matching TRBD1 (5 bases). The origin of this receptor is a woman between 25 and 40 years old with Graves' ophthalmopathy. The specimen was blood. This chain's CDR3 is CASTLGVGYGYTF. The DNA for the CDR3 is TGTGCCAGCACCCTGGGGGTAGGGTATGGCTACACCTTC.